The TCR beta chain described here comes from a study of high-grade serous ovarian cancer treatment subgroups. This CDR3 spans 18 amino acids. Germline trimming cut 0 bases from V and 2 bases from J; bases unmatched to any gene: 7. Per the germline V gene, CDR1 is MGHRA and CDR2 is YSYEKL. The study, taken as a whole, reports: Different patients shared almost no repertoire; same-patient tumors shared roughly 0.1 to 0.8.

Sequencing used immunoSEQ multiplex PCR; TCRdb keeps in-frame clones, though not all of them. The data contain fewer than 8,500 clones, about four fifths of them singletons. Comment on this clone: Its specificity is not known.

Tumor tissue was taken before any definitive surgery or chemotherapy was given. The V and J genes are TRBV4-1 and TRBJ2-5; 12 bases map to TRBD2. What was sequenced was tumor tissue. The source of this sequence is a human donor with high-grade serous ovarian cancer. CDR3 amino acids: CASSQDRLAGVGQETQYF. The DNA for the CDR3 is TGCGCCAGCAGCCAAGATCGACTAGCGGGAGTGGGACAAGAGACCCAGTACTTC.